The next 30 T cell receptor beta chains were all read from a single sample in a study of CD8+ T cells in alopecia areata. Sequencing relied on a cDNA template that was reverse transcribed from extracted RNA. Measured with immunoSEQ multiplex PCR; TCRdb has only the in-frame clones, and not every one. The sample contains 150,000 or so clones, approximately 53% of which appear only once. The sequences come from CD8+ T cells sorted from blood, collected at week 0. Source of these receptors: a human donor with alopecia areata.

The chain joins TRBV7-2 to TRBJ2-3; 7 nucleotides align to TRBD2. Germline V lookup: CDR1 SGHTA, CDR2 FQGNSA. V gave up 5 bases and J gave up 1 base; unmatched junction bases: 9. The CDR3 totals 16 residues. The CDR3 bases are TGTGCCAGCAGCCCGGACCTGGCGGGGGGCACAGATACGCAGTATTTT. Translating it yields CASSPDLAGGTDTQYF.

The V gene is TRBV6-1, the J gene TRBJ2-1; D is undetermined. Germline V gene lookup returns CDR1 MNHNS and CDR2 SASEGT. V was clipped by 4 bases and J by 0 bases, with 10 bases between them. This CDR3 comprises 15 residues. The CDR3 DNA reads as TGTGCCAGCAGTGCACCGCTTAGCTCCTACAATGAGCAGTTCTTC. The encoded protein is CASSAPLSSYNEQFF.

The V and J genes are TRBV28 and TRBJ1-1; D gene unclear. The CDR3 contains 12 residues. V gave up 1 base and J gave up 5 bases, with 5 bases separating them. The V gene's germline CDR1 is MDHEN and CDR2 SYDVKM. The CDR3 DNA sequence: TGTGCCAGCAGTTTATTACGGACTGAAGCTTTCTTT. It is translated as CASSLLRTEAFF.

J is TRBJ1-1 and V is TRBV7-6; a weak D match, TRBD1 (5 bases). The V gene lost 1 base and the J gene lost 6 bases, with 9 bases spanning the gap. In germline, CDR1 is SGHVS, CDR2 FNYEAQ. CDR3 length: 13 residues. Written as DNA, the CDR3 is TGTGCCAGCAGCTTAGATAGGGGTGCTGAAGCTTTCTTT. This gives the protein CASSLDRGAEAFF.

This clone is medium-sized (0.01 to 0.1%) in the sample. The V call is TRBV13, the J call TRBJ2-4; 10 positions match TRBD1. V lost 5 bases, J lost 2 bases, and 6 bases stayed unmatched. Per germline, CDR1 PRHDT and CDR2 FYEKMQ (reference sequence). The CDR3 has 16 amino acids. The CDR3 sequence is CASSGRQGATKNIQYF. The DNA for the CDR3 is TGTGCCAGCAGCGGGAGACAGGGGGCGACCAAAAACATTCAGTACTTC.

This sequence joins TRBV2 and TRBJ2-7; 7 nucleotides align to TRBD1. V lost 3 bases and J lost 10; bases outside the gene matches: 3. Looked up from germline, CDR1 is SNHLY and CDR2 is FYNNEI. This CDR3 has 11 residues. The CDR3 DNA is TGTGCCAGCAGTGATAGACAGGGACAGTACTTC. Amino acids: CASSDRQGQYF.

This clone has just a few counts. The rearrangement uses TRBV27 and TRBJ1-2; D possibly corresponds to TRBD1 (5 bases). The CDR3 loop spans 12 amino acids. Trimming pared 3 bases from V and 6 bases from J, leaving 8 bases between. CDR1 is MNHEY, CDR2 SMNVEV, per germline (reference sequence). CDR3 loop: CASSFKGDGYTF. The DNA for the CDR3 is TGTGCCAGCAGTTTTAAAGGGGATGGCTACACCTTC.

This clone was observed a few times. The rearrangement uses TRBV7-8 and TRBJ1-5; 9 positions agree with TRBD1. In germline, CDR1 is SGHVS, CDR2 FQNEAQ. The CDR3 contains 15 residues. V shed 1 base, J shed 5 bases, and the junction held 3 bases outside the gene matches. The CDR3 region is CASSLEGQGYQPQHF. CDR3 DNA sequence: TGTGCCAGCAGCTTAGAGGGACAGGGATATCAGCCCCAGCATTTT.

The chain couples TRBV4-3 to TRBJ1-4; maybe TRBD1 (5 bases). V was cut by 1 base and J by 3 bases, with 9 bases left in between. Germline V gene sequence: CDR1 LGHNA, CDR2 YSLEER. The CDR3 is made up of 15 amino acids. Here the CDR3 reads CASSQGDSSNEKLFF. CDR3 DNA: TGCGCCAGCAGCCAAGGAGACAGTTCTAATGAAAAACTGTTTTTT.

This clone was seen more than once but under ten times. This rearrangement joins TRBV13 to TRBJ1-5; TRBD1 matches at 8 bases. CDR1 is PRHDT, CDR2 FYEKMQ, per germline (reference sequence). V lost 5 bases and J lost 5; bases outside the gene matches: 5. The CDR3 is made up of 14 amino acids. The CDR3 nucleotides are TGTGCCAGCAGCCCTGGCAGGGGGCATCAGCCCCAGCATTTT. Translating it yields CASSPGRGHQPQHF.

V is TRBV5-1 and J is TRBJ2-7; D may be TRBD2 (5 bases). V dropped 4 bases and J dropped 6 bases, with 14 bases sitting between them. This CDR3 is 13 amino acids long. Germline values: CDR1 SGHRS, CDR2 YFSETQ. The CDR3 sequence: CASSLPGGLEQYF. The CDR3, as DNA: TGCGCCAGCAGCCTCCCCGGCGGACTCGAGCAGTACTTC.

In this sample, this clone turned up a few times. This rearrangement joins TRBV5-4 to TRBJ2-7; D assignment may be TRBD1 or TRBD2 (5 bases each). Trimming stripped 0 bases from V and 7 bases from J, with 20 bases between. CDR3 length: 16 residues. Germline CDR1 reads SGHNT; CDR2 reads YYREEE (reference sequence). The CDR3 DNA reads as TGTGCCAGCAGCTTGGACCAGTTGGGGGATTTGAAGGAGCAGTACTTC. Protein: CASSLDQLGDLKEQYF.

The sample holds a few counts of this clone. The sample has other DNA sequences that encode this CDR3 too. The chain's CDR3 is CASSQDRDRTYEQYF. Written as DNA, the CDR3 is TGCGCCAGCAGCCAAGATAGGGACAGAACCTACGAGCAGTACTTC. V and J are TRBV4-3 and TRBJ2-7; 7 bases are shared with TRBD1. V lost 0 bases to trimming and J lost 2 bases; unmatched junction nucleotides: 4. Per the germline V gene, CDR1 is LGHNA and CDR2 is YSLEER. This CDR3 is 15 amino acids long.

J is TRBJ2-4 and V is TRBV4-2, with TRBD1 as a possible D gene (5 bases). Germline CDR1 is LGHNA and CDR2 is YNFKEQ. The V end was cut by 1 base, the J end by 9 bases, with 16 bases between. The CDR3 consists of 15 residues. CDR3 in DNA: TGTGCCAGCAGCCAAGCTCAAGCAGGGCAGGGCATTCAGTACTTC. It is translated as CASSQAQAGQGIQYF.

This CDR3 reads CASSDPLAGVNEQYF. The CDR3 nucleotides are TGTGCCAGCAGCGACCCCCTAGCGGGGGTAAACGAGCAGTACTTC. The genes are TRBV7-9 and TRBJ2-7, with TRBD2 matching 10 bases. V trimming: 5 bases; J trimming: 5 bases; junction bases outside the gene matches: 9. From germline, CDR1 is SEHNR and CDR2 FQNEAQ (reference sequence). The CDR3 covers 15 residues. Complete variable domain (other parts from reference TRBV7-9 and TRBJ2-7): DTGVSQNPRHKITKRGQNVTFRCDPISEHNRLYWYRQTLGQGPEFLTYFQNEAQLEKSRLLSDRFSAERPKGSFSTLEIQRTEQGDSAMYLCASSDPLAGVNEQYFGPGTRLTVT.

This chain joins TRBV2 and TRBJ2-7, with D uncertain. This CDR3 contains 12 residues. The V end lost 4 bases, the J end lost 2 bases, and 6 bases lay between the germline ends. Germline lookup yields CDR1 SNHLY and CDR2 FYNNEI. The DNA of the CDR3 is TGTGCCAGCAGTGCGAGGCCCTACGAGCAGTACTTC. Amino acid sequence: CASSARPYEQYF.

The CDR3 spells CASSIRIGGDIQYF. The CDR3 DNA is TGCGCCAGCAGCATCAGGATCGGGGGAGACATTCAGTACTTC. The chain uses TRBV5-1 and TRBJ2-4; D possibly corresponds to TRBD2 (6 bases). V lost 4 bases to trimming and J lost 8 bases, with 16 bases between them. Germline lookup yields CDR1 SGHRS and CDR2 YFSETQ. The CDR3 is 14 amino acids.

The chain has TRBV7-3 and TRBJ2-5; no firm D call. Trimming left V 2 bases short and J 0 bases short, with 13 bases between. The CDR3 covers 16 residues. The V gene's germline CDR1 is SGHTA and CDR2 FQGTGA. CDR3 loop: CASSLAQATYQETQYF. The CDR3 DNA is TGTGCCAGCAGCTTAGCCCAGGCCACGTACCAAGAGACCCAGTACTTC.

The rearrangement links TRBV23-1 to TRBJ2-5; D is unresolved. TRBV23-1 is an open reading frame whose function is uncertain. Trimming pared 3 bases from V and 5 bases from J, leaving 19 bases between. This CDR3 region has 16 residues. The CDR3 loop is CASSQDIGPWKETQYF. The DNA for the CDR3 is TGCGCCAGCAGTCAGGATATAGGGCCCTGGAAGGAGACCCAGTACTTC.

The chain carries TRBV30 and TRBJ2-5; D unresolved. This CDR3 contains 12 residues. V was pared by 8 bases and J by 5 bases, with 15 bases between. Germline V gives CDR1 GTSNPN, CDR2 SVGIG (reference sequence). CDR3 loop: CALTIVGETQYF. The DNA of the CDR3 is TGTGCCCTTACGATCGTTGGGGAGACCCAGTACTTC.

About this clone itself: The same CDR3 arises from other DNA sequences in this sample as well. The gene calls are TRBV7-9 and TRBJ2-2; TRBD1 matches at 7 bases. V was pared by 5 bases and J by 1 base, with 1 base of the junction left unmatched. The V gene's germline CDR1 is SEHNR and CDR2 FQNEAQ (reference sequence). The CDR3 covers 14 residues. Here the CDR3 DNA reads TGTGCCAGCAGCCGGGACAGGAACACCGGGGAGCTGTTTTTT. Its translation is CASSRDRNTGELFF.

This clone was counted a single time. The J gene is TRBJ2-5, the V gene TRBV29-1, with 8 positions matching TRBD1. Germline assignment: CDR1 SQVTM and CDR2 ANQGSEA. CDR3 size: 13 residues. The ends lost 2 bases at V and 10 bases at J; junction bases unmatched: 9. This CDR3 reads CSVETGQGWGQYF. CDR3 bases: TGCAGCGTTGAAACCGGACAGGGATGGGGCCAGTACTTC.

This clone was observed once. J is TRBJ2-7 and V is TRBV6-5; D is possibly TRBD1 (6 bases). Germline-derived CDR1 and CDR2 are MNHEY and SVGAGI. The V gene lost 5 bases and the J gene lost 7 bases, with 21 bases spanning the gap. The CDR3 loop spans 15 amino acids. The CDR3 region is CASSPYRDIAWEQYF. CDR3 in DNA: TGTGCCAGCAGTCCCTACCGGGACATTGCTTGGGAGCAGTACTTC.

CDR3 sequence reads: CSVGGTSDAPDTQYF. The CDR3 DNA sequence: TGCAGCGTGGGGGGGACTAGCGATGCCCCAGATACGCAGTATTTT. The rearrangement links TRBV29-1 to TRBJ2-3; 10 bases are a match to TRBD2. V trimming: 6 bases; J trimming: 4 bases; junction bases outside the gene matches: 10. This CDR3 contains 15 residues. Germline CDR1 and CDR2: SQVTM and ANQGSEA.

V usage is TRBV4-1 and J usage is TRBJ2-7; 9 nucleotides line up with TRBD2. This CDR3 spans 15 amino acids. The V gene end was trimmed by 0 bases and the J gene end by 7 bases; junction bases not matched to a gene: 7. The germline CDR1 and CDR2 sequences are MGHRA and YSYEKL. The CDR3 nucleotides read TGCGCCAGCAGCCAAGAAGCGGGGGGCCCCGGGGAGCAGTACTTC. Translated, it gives CASSQEAGGPGEQYF.

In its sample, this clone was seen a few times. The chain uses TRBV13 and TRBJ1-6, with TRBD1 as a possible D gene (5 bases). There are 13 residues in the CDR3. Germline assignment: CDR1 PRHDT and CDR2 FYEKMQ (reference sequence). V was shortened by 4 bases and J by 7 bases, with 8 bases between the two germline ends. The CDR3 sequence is CASSSGYNSPLHF. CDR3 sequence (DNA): TGTGCCAGCAGCTCAGGGTACAATTCACCCCTCCACTTT.

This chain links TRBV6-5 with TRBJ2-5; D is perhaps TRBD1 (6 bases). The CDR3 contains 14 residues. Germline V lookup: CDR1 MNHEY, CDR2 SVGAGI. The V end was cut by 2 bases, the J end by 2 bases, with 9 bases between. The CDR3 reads CASSYTGKQETQYF. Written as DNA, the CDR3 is TGTGCCAGCAGTTACACAGGGAAACAAGAGACCCAGTACTTC.

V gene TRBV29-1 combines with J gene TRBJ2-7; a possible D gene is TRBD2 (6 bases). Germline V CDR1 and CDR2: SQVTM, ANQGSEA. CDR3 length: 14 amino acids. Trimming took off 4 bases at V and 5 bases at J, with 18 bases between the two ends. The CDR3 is CSVAGGGIGDEQYF. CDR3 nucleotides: TGCAGCGTTGCAGGAGGAGGGATTGGGGACGAGCAGTACTTC.

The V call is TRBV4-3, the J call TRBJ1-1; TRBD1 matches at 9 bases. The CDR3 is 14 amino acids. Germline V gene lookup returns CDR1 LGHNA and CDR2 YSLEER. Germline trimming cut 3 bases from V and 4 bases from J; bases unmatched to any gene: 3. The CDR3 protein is CASSHTTGGTEAFF. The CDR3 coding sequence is TGCGCCAGCAGCCATACGACAGGGGGCACTGAAGCTTTCTTT.

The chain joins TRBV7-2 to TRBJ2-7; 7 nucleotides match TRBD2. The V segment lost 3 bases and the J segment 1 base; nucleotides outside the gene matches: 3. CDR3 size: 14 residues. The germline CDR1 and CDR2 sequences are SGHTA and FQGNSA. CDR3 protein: CASSFGLGSYEQYF. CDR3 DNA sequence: TGTGCCAGCAGCTTCGGACTAGGGTCCTACGAGCAGTACTTC.